These 12 T cell receptor beta chains were all obtained from the same sample, sequenced in a study of neoadjuvant anti-PD-1 for oral cavity cancer. Libraries were prepared by immunoSEQ multiplex PCR; TCRdb keeps only in-frame clonotypes and omits some of them. The sample lists tens of thousands of clones, 40% to 50% seen once, with approximately 40% in the top ten. Time point specified: after neoadjuvant nivolumab, at surgical resection. Here the sequenced sample was tumor tissue, taken after nivolumab (anti-PD-1) treatment. The receptors were sampled from a person aged 35-79 years with oral cavity squamous cell carcinoma.

The rearrangement joins TRBV9 to TRBJ1-2; D is uncertain. This CDR3 region has 17 residues. Per germline, CDR1 SGDLS and CDR2 YYNGEE. Trimming removed 0 bases at V and 1 base at J, with 16 bases between. DNA of the CDR3: TGTGCCAGCAGCGTAGCTACGGATGGGCCCTATAACTATGGCTACACCTTC. Translating it yields CASSVATDGPYNYGYTF.

The rearrangement uses TRBV18 and TRBJ2-7, with 10 bases that match TRBD1. Germline V gene sequence: CDR1 KGHSH, CDR2 LQKENI. Unmatched junction bases numbered 3, after V lost 5 bases and J lost 5 bases. The CDR3 is made up of 13 amino acids. Here the CDR3 reads CASSFGQGDEQYF. In DNA form, the CDR3 reads TGTGCCAGCTCATTCGGACAGGGGGACGAGCAGTACTTC.

Many counts were recorded for this clone. The chain couples TRBV11-3 to TRBJ1-1; 9 bases are a match to TRBD1. The V gene end was trimmed by 4 bases and the J gene end by 1 base; junction bases not matched to a gene: 4. The CDR3 sequence is 15 residues long. The germline CDR1 and CDR2 sequences are SGHNT and YENEEA. The CDR3 spells CASSSWDRENTEAFF. CDR3 sequence (DNA): TGTGCCAGCAGCTCCTGGGACAGGGAGAACACTGAAGCTTTCTTT.

The CDR3: CSVEREGTNEKLFF. As DNA, the CDR3 is TGCAGCGTTGAAAGGGAGGGGACGAATGAAAAACTGTTTTTT. The chain employs TRBV29-1 and TRBJ1-4; tentative D call: TRBD1 (5 bases). The CDR3 covers 14 residues. Between the trimmed V and J ends, which lost 2 bases and 5 bases, there was a span of 12 bases. CDR1 SQVTM and CDR2 ANQGSEA come from the germline V gene.

This clone came up a few times. The genes are TRBV28 and TRBJ1-2; 8 bases match TRBD1. The CDR3 loop spans 14 amino acids. Germline CDR1 MDHEN, CDR2 SYDVKM. The ends lost 7 bases at V and 6 bases at J; junction bases unmatched: 10. The CDR3 DNA is TGTGCCAGCACTACCCAGGGGGCTTACCATGGCTACACCTTC. Protein sequence: CASTTQGAYHGYTF.

J is TRBJ2-1 and V is TRBV7-8; maybe TRBD1 (5 bases). CDR1 SGHVS and CDR2 FQNEAQ come from the germline V gene. The CDR3 runs to 15 residues. V lost 7 bases and J lost 0, with 13 bases in between. The CDR3 loop reads CASTPRQGSYNEQFF. For the CDR3, the DNA is TGTGCCAGCACCCCTCGGCAGGGCTCCTACAATGAGCAGTTCTTC. Based on the CDR3 plus reference TRBV7-8 and TRBJ2-1, the full variable domain is GAGVSQSPRYKVAKRGQDVALRCDPISGHVSLFWYQQALGQGPEFLTYFQNEAQLDKSGLPSDRFFAERPEGSVSTLKIQRTQQEDSAVYLCASTPRQGSYNEQFFGPGTRLTVL.

The V call is TRBV5-1, the J call TRBJ1-5, with unresolved D. The CDR3 spans 15 residues. V gave up 0 bases and J gave up 4 bases, with 11 bases separating them. Germline CDR1 reads SGHRS; CDR2 reads YFSETQ. For the CDR3, the DNA is TGCGCCAGCAGCTTGGACATGTCCCAGAATCAGCCCCAGCATTTT. This translates into CASSLDMSQNQPQHF.

This chain connects TRBV7-8 to TRBJ1-2; no clear D. V was pared by 5 bases and J by 6 bases, with 13 bases between. Germline V gives CDR1 SGHVS, CDR2 FQNEAQ. The CDR3 covers 13 residues. CDR3 region: CASSLGLRDGYTF. The CDR3 bases are TGTGCCAGCAGCCTGGGCCTTAGGGATGGCTACACCTTC.

This chain joins TRBV19 and TRBJ1-5, with unresolved D. V lost 7 bases and J 1 base, leaving 14 bases between the germline ends. The CDR3 sequence is 15 residues long. CDR1 and CDR2 from the germline V gene are LNHDA and SQIVND (reference sequence). This CDR3 reads CASKVRQFSNQPQHF. CDR3 in DNA: TGTGCCAGTAAAGTTCGGCAGTTCAGCAATCAGCCCCAGCATTTT.

This clone was recorded at least ten times. V usage is TRBV7-8 and J usage is TRBJ2-7, with a tentative D call TRBD1 (5 bases). CDR3 length: 14 amino acids. With 0 bases removed from V and 5 bases from J, the gap between germline ends came to 11 bases. CDR1 and CDR2 (germline): SGHVS, FQNEAQ. CDR3 region: CASSLAAGNHEQYF. The CDR3 nucleotides are TGTGCCAGCAGCTTAGCGGCAGGGAACCACGAGCAGTACTTC.

CDR3 sequence reads: CASSLLAEETQYF. The CDR3 coding sequence is TGTGCCAGCAGCTTACTAGCCGAAGAGACCCAGTACTTC. The chain recombines TRBV7-9 with TRBJ2-5, with a weak D call TRBD2 (5 bases). Germline assignment: CDR1 SEHNR and CDR2 FQNEAQ (reference sequence). Trimming pared 2 bases from V and 3 bases from J, leaving 7 bases between. This CDR3 region has 13 residues.

The chain employs TRBV6-5 and TRBJ2-3; 8 positions match TRBD1. The CDR3 extends over 10 amino acids. V gave up 6 bases and J gave up 15 bases; unmatched junction bases: 5. Per the germline V gene, CDR1 is MNHEY and CDR2 is SVGAGI. CDR3: CASRGDRQYF. The CDR3 DNA reads as TGTGCCAGCAGAGGGGACAGGCAATATTTT.